This T cell receptor beta chain was sequenced during a study of control samples from healthy donors and cancer patients. Clones were sequenced by immunoSEQ multiplex PCR, and TCRdb holds only the in-frame ones, with some missing. The sample carries nearly 55,000 clones, 95% to 97% recorded once. The receptor comes from a woman between 25 and 40 years old in good health. Sequencing was done on a sample of blood.

CDR3: CASSSPWTHTDTQYF. CDR3 nucleotides: TGTGCCAGCAGCTCGCCCTGGACACATACAGATACGCAGTATTTT. The genes are TRBV7-8 and TRBJ2-3, with D perhaps TRBD1 (5 bases). Germline CDR1 SGHVS, CDR2 FQNEAQ. The CDR3 totals 15 residues. V was clipped by 4 bases and J by 3 bases, with 14 bases between them.